The 3 T cell receptor beta chains below all came from one sample that was sequenced in a study of T-cell memory formation after mild COVID-19. TCRdb processed the 5' RACE reads anew with MiXCR; each CDR3 protein has one entry. The sample has about 560,000 distinct CDR3 sequences, roughly 22% seen once. Material: PBMCs or a T cell subset sorted from them (not recorded which). The receptors shown here come from an adult woman who had mild COVID-19 (a few samples of this study predate the infection). Cell type and time point are not known.

This clonotype appeared once. The CDR3 here is CATSDFSTASTDTQYF. For the CDR3, the DNA is TGTGCCACCAGTGATTTTTCAACCGCTAGCACAGATACGCAGTATTTT. V usage is TRBV24-1 and J usage is TRBJ2-3; D is unresolved. Germline V gene data show CDR1 as KGHDR and CDR2 as SFDVKD. Between the trimmed V and J ends, which lost 1 base and 0 bases, there was a span of 10 bases. The CDR3 loop spans 16 amino acids.

This clonotype was observed a handful of times. This sequence joins TRBV18 and TRBJ2-5; D is unresolved. The V gene lost 1 base and the J gene lost 4 bases, with 10 bases spanning the gap. CDR1 and CDR2 (germline): KGHSH, LQKENI. CDR3 length: 14 amino acids. In DNA form, the CDR3 reads TGTGCCAGCTCACCACAGGCCCCGGGAGAGACCCAGTACTTC. Amino acid sequence: CASSPQAPGETQYF. Full variable domain (missing parts from reference TRBV18 and TRBJ2-5): NAGVMQNPRHLVRRRGQEARLRCSPMKGHSHVYWYRQLPEEGLKFMVYLQKENIIDESGMPKERFSAEFPKEGPSILRIQQVVRGDSAAYFCASSPQAPGETQYFGPGTRLLVL.

This clonotype was counted many times. The chain employs TRBV7-2 and TRBJ2-5; D is uncertain. Trimming shortened V by 5 bases and J by 1 base, and 5 bases separated the two germline ends. CDR1 is SGHTA and CDR2 is FQGNSA in the germline V gene. The CDR3 contains 12 residues. The DNA of the CDR3 is TGTGCCAGCAGCCAGAGCCAAGAGACCCAGTACTTC. Its protein product is CASSQSQETQYF.